Below, 17 T cell receptor beta chains from the same sample are listed, as sequenced in a study of read filtering for tumor transcriptome and immune sequencing. From about 400 ng of RNA, a library with molecular barcoded alpha/delta and beta/gamma adaptors was made. TCRdb re-called the reads with MiXCR, one entry per CDR3 protein. Of 35,000 to 55,000 distinct CDR3 sequences in the sample, approximately 12% were seen once. Sample: a population of CD138-negative cells sorted from bone marrow. All receptors come from a donor aged 40 or older with multiple myeloma.

This clonotype was observed many times. The rearrangement links TRBV6-1 to TRBJ1-5; no clear D gene. The CDR3 consists of 14 residues. V shed 4 bases and J shed 6 bases, with 13 bases lying between them. Germline assignment: CDR1 MNHNS and CDR2 SASEGT. In DNA form, the CDR3 reads TGTGCCAGCAGTGCAGTAGCTCTGGGTCAGCCCCAGCATTTT. It is translated as CASSAVALGQPQHF.

This clonotype appeared many times. This sequence joins TRBV7-9 and TRBJ2-5; D might be TRBD1 or TRBD2, each matching 6 bases. Trimming took 2 bases from V and 2 from J, leaving 12 bases between them. In germline, CDR1 is SEHNR, CDR2 FQNEAQ (reference sequence). This CDR3 is 15 amino acids long. The CDR3 coding sequence is TGTGCCAGCAGCTTAATGGGGGCGGGACAAGAGACCCAGTACTTC. It is translated as CASSLMGAGQETQYF.

This clonotype was found many times. The CDR3 reads CASSRTGTSGSGDTQYF. In DNA, the CDR3 is TGTGCCAGCAGCCGAACCGGGACTAGCGGGTCCGGAGATACGCAGTATTTT. This sequence joins TRBV5-5 and TRBJ2-3, with 12 bases aligning to TRBD2. The V segment lost 4 bases and the J segment 5 bases; nucleotides outside the gene matches: 11. CDR1 SGHKS and CDR2 YYEKEE come from the germline V gene (reference sequence). This CDR3 region has 17 residues.

There are many counts of this clonotype. The J gene is TRBJ2-7, the V gene TRBV20-1; D ambiguous. Trimming pared 3 bases from V and 2 bases from J, leaving 8 bases between. CDR3 length: 12 residues. Per germline, CDR1 DFQATT and CDR2 SNEGSKA (reference sequence). This CDR3 reads CSARKNTYEQYF. In DNA form, the CDR3 reads TGCAGTGCTAGGAAGAACACCTACGAGCAGTACTTC.

This clonotype was observed many times. The CDR3 DNA reads TGTGCCAGCAGCTTGGGGCAGCTTAATGAAAAACTGTTTTTT. It translates to CASSLGQLNEKLFF. The V call is TRBV5-6, the J call TRBJ1-4; the D is unclear. The CDR3 loop spans 14 amino acids. Trimming took 0 bases from V and 4 from J, leaving 7 bases between them. The germline CDR1 and CDR2 sequences are SGHDT and YYEEEE.

This clonotype was seen repeatedly, ten times or more. V usage is TRBV5-1 and J usage is TRBJ1-1, with 7 bases lining up with TRBD1. Trimming took 0 bases from V and 6 from J; bases not matched to a gene: 2. The germline CDR1 and CDR2 sequences are SGHRS and YFSETQ. This CDR3 region has 13 residues. The DNA of the CDR3 is TGCGCCAGCAGCTTGGTGGACAGGTCTGAAGCTTTCTTT. It encodes CASSLVDRSEAFF.

This clonotype came up many times. This chain uses TRBV5-4 with TRBJ2-1; 9 bases are a match to TRBD2. The junction had 6 bases not matched to a gene; V was cut back by 4 bases and J by 7 bases. Germline CDR1 and CDR2: SGHNT and YYREEE (reference sequence). The CDR3 extends over 14 amino acids. In DNA, the CDR3 is TGTGCCAGCAGCGTAGGACTAGCGCTAAATGAGCAGTTCTTC. Translating it yields CASSVGLALNEQFF.

This clonotype was detected ten times or more. The chain recombines TRBV6-5 with TRBJ2-1; 13 bases align to TRBD2. The V and J ends lost 9 bases and 15 bases, in that order; junction bases with no gene match: 8. The CDR3 loop spans 12 amino acids. Germline V gives CDR1 MNHEY, CDR2 SVGAGI. The CDR3 nucleotides are TGTGCCAGTGGGACTAGCGGGATGGCATGGTTCTTC. Translating it yields CASGTSGMAWFF.

In its sample, this clonotype was seen many times. With a much larger clone just one base away, this may be a read error. The rearrangement uses TRBV7-9 and TRBJ1-4, with TRBD1 identical over 8 bases. The CDR3 has 16 residues. The germline CDR1 and CDR2 sequences are SEHNR and FQNEAQ (reference sequence). CDR3: CASSPPRGQVNEKRFF. In DNA form, the CDR3 reads TGTGCCAGCAGCCCACCGAGGGGACAGGTTAATGAAAAACGGTTTTTT.

Details on this clonotype: The junction differs from germline at one of its ends, possibly a read error. This rearrangement joins TRBV6-5 to TRBJ2-4, with D tentatively TRBD1 or TRBD2 (7 bases each). The germline CDR1 and CDR2 sequences are MNHEY and SVGAGI. This CDR3 spans 18 amino acids. CDR3 coding DNA: TGTGCCAGCAGTTTAGGGCCGGGGAGGGGGCTCGCTAAAAACACTCAGTACTTC. This translates into CASSLGPGRGLAKNTQYF.

This clonotype has ten or more counts. The chain joins TRBV28 to TRBJ1-5, with D possibly matching TRBD1 (5 bases). There are 16 residues in the CDR3. Germline-derived CDR1 and CDR2 are MDHEN and SYDVKM. Trimming took 6 bases from V and 1 from J, leaving 16 bases between them. DNA of the CDR3: TGTGCCAGCAGACCAGGGACGGGGGGAAGCAATCAGCCCCAGCATTTT. This encodes CASRPGTGGSNQPQHF.

V and J are TRBV20-1 and TRBJ2-1; the match to TRBD2 covers 7 bases. The germline V gene has CDR1 DFQATT and CDR2 SNEGSKA (reference sequence). Trimming cost V 7 bases and J 6 bases; bases outside gene matches: 9. The CDR3 loop spans 13 amino acids. Written as DNA, the CDR3 is TGCAGTGTCCTCTCGGGGGGTACCAATGAGCAGTTCTTC. Its protein product is CSVLSGGTNEQFF.

This clonotype was found many times. The rearrangement links TRBV5-1 to TRBJ2-1; D might be TRBD2 (6 bases). The CDR3 length is 17 residues. Germline V gives CDR1 SGHRS, CDR2 YFSETQ. With 0 bases removed from V and 0 bases from J, the gap between germline ends came to 13 bases. CDR3 protein: CASSLASAGSSYNEQFF. CDR3 nucleotide sequence: TGCGCCAGCAGCTTGGCGTCAGCGGGTAGCTCCTACAATGAGCAGTTCTTC.

As concerns this clonotype: One end of the junction varies from germline; a read error may be responsible. V gene TRBV5-1 combines with J gene TRBJ1-1; a weak D match, TRBD1 (6 bases). Germline V lookup: CDR1 SGHRS, CDR2 YFSETQ. CDR3 length: 16 residues. In DNA form, the CDR3 reads TGCGCCAGCGGCTTGGGGGTTTGGGGGCAGAACGCTGAAGCTTTCTTT. Amino acids: CASGLGVWGQNAEAFF. The whole variable domain, remainder taken from reference TRBV5-1 and TRBJ1-1, is KAGVTQTPRYLIKTRGQQVTLSCSPISGHRSVSWYQQTPGQGLQFLFEYFSETQRNKGNFPGRFSGRQFSNSRSEMNVSTLELGDSALYLCASGLGVWGQNAEAFFGQGTRLTVV.

This clonotype was observed at least ten times. The CDR3 sequence: CASSPSGGEQPQHF. The CDR3 region has the DNA TGTGCCAGCTCACCATCGGGGGGTGAGCAGCCCCAGCATTTT. This chain uses TRBV18 with TRBJ1-5; weak D call: TRBD1 (5 bases). Per the germline V gene, CDR1 is KGHSH and CDR2 is LQKENI. Trimming removed 2 bases at V and 7 bases at J, with 12 bases between. This CDR3 comprises 14 residues. Filled out from reference TRBV18 and TRBJ1-5, the complete variable domain reads NAGVMQNPRHLVRRRGQEARLRCSPMKGHSHVYWYRQLPEEGLKFMVYLQKENIIDESGMPKERFSAEFPKEGPSILRIQQVVRGDSAAYFCASSPSGGEQPQHFGDGTRLSIL.

This clonotype was observed many times. This rearrangement joins TRBV13 to TRBJ2-5; D gene uncertain. With 4 bases removed from V and 4 bases from J, the gap between germline ends came to 10 bases. CDR3 size: 13 residues. Germline V gene sequence: CDR1 PRHDT, CDR2 FYEKMQ (reference sequence). The CDR3: CASSSDTRETQYF. In DNA, the CDR3 is TGTGCCAGCAGCTCCGATACGCGAGAGACCCAGTACTTC.

There are a few counts of this clonotype. V and J are TRBV2 and TRBJ2-3; the D is unclear. Germline V gives CDR1 SNHLY, CDR2 FYNNEI. V lost 6 bases to trimming and J lost 2 bases, with 6 bases between them. The CDR3 contains 12 residues. The CDR3 region is CASRALTDTQYF. The DNA of the CDR3 is TGTGCCAGCAGGGCCCTCACAGATACGCAGTATTTT.